Following are 9 T cell receptor beta chains from one sample sequenced in a study of early T cells in non-severe SARS-CoV-2 infection. In TCRdb, the 5' RACE reads were re-called with MiXCR into one record per CDR3 protein. Among 88,000 or so distinct CDR3 sequences listed, 14% to 15% were seen once. Sequences were obtained from whole blood. The receptors were sampled from an adult who was a healthcare worker with PCR-confirmed SARS-CoV-2 infection or an uninfected control (not recorded which).

This clonotype was detected a few times. V and J are TRBV5-1 and TRBJ1-1; 7 bases fit TRBD1. Germline loops: CDR1 SGHRS, CDR2 YFSETQ. This CDR3 has 14 residues. The ends lost 2 bases at V and 1 base at J; junction bases unmatched: 2. The CDR3 nucleotides read TGCGCCAGCAGCTTAGGACAGGCGAACACTGAAGCTTTCTTT. It encodes CASSLGQANTEAFF.

The chain is built from TRBV18 and TRBJ2-7, with TRBD1 identical over 7 bases. The CDR3 spans 18 residues. V lost 2 bases to trimming and J lost 2 bases; unmatched junction nucleotides: 15. CDR1 KGHSH and CDR2 LQKENI come from the germline V gene. For the CDR3, the DNA is TGTGCCAGCTCACCAGCAGAAACAGGGGTTATCTCGACCTACGAGCAGTACTTC. Translating gives CASSPAETGVISTYEQYF.

This clonotype was seen a few times. The rearrangement links TRBV6-6 to TRBJ1-1, with TRBD1 matching over 8 bases. V gave up 7 bases and J gave up 6 bases; unmatched junction bases: 10. The CDR3 covers 14 residues. Germline values: CDR1 MNHNY, CDR2 SVGAGI (reference sequence). DNA of the CDR3: TGTGCCAGCAATCGGGACAGGACATATTCTGAAGCTTTCTTT. Amino acids: CASNRDRTYSEAFF.

This clonotype occurred a few times. The CDR3 DNA reads as TGCGCCAGCAGCTCTGGGACAGGGCGGATGTACTTC. Its protein product is CASSSGTGRMYF. This chain connects TRBV5-1 to TRBJ2-7; 9 positions match TRBD1. CDR3 length: 12 amino acids. The V segment lost 3 bases and the J segment 12 bases; nucleotides outside the gene matches: 7. Germline V gene sequence: CDR1 SGHRS, CDR2 YFSETQ.

V is TRBV4-1 and J is TRBJ2-1; TRBD2 matches 13 bases. Germline CDR1 MGHRA, CDR2 YSYEKL. V was pared by 4 bases and J by 9 bases, with 6 bases of the junction left unmatched. The CDR3 is made up of 15 amino acids. CDR3 amino acids: CASSLLGLAGVEQFF. The CDR3, as DNA: TGCGCCAGCAGCCTCCTAGGACTAGCGGGAGTTGAGCAGTTCTTC.

About this clonotype: At one end, the junction sequence differs from germline, possibly due to a read error. The chain's CDR3 is CASGLTAGGGPDTQYF. The CDR3 nucleotides are TGTGCCAGCGGCTTGACGGCGGGAGGGGGTCCAGATACGCAGTATTTT. V and J are TRBV7-8 and TRBJ2-3, with 9 positions matching TRBD2. The CDR3 runs to 16 residues. CDR1 SGHVS and CDR2 FQNEAQ come from the germline V gene.

This clonotype occurred a few times. V and J are TRBV19 and TRBJ2-6, with D unresolved. The CDR3 contains 15 residues. Trimming removed 5 bases from V and 2 bases from J, with 10 bases in between. Looked up from germline, CDR1 is LNHDA and CDR2 is SQIVND (reference sequence). CDR3 coding DNA: TGTGCCAGTAGTTACGACCTGGCTGGGGCCAACGTCCTGACTTTC. Its protein is CASSYDLAGANVLTF.

The rearrangement links TRBV4-3 to TRBJ2-1; 12 nucleotides line up with TRBD2. Trimming cost V 1 base and J 9 bases; bases outside gene matches: 7. This CDR3 region has 16 residues. From germline, CDR1 is LGHNA and CDR2 YSLEER. Here the CDR3 reads CASSQVLAGGMGEQFF. As DNA, the CDR3 is TGCGCCAGCAGCCAAGTACTAGCGGGAGGAATGGGTGAGCAGTTCTTC.

The rearrangement uses TRBV5-4 and TRBJ2-1; TRBD2 matches at 7 bases. This CDR3 contains 16 residues. J gave up 3 bases and V 5 bases, and 11 bases lay outside the gene matches. Germline assignment: CDR1 SGHNT and CDR2 YYREEE (reference sequence). For the CDR3, the DNA is TGTGCCAGCAGTCCCTCCGGGCTAGCGGTCTACAATGAGCAGTTCTTC. Translating it yields CASSPSGLAVYNEQFF.